This T cell receptor beta chain emerged from a study of cytomegalovirus exposure and HLA in healthy donors (dated by TCRdb to 2015 to 2018). About the investigation overall: According to a later analysis, the approximately 120 validation repertoires were produced on the same platform as the roughly 720 repertoires of the first cohort. The study was designed to test whether signatures of past pathogen exposure could be identified by cataloging public T cell receptors. Besides the first cohort of some 670 subjects, a separate validation cohort made up of 120 different subjects was used. The study combined high-throughput TCR immunosequencing, statistical association of individual TCRs with disease status, and machine learning to predict cytomegalovirus infection status.

General conclusions and limits of the study: Cytomegalovirus status was reported to be diagnosed by the classifier with high specificity and sensitivity in both the original and validation cohorts. Across donors, most TCR sequences were observed very rarely, whereas some public TCRs were present in many individuals. Subsequent analysis determined that TCRs grouped into clusters in the first cohort also showed a tendency toward co-occurrence across the roughly 110 validation repertoires, and 85% to 95% of cluster scores exceeded 0. A later analysis lacked HLA typing for the validation cohort, so it scored co-occurrence in that cohort across all 110 or so repertoires. According to the authors, the approach could potentially be generalized to other disease states and immunological phenotypes. In the study, around 150 TCR beta chains were listed as associated with cytomegalovirus. In vitro tests confirmed that a few of the cytomegalovirus-associated TCR beta chains recognize cytomegalovirus antigens.

Separate from the roughly 700-subject first cohort, the validation cohort of roughly 130 subjects was the group to which the donors belonged. A note on this clone: The target of this receptor is not known. Qualities for individual bases were not recorded, and no much larger clone is one base off.

Library creation used the immunoSEQ multiplex PCR assay. Under the source paper's analysis protocol: To diagnose cytomegalovirus status from the catalog of TCR beta chain sequences, a statistical classification framework was built. TCRdb took this table from immuneACCESS and kept in-frame rearrangements with V and J called. Such tables lack part of the clones; where checked against another copy, unresolved V genes explain under half of the gap, and the rest is unexplained. That table furnishes V, J and clone size, whereas the DNA furnished D and trimming. The sample table lists more than 60,000 clones, 85% to 90% of them with a count of one. The ten largest clones represent 1.7% of the sample. Per the germline V gene (reference sequence), PRHDT is the CDR1 and FYEKMQ is the CDR2. Deletion took 3 bases off V and 3 bases off J, with a span of 7 bases between the germline ends. The CDR3 numbers 13 residues from cysteine through phenylalanine. Only CDR3 DNA remains: 39 bases, in frame from the first base.

The sequence links TRBV13 to TRBJ2-3, with the D gene not confidently named. The sequenced sample consisted of PBMCs. This receptor was identified in a woman aged 18-29 years in good health and CMV-seronegative. The nucleotide sequence is TGTGCCAGCAGCTTTGGCAGAACAGATACGCAGTATTTT. Translated, it reads CASSFGRTDTQYF.